This T cell receptor (beta chain) is from a study of cytomegalovirus exposure and HLA in healthy donors. Study background: Previous work identified 120 million or so unique TCR beta sequences from 150 million to 200 million T cells.

PCR amplification relied on 60 Vbeta primers (plus 13 Jbeta primers). In the source study's methods: Later analysis identified tens of millions of unique TCR beta chains, 10 million to 12 million shared. Data came from immunoSEQ multiplex PCR; TCRdb stores just in-frame clones and leaves some out. V and J calls and clone size follow that table, whereas D and trimming were derived from the DNA. The sample yields under 130,000 clones, more than 75% seen once. Findings and caveats of the study: There were around 160 TCR beta chains listed as cytomegalovirus-associated.

The germline V gene has CDR1 SGDLS and CDR2 YYNGEE. V lost 0 bases and J 7 bases, leaving 19 bases between the germline ends. The CDR3 covers 16 residues. Comment on this clone: Antigen specificity is unknown.

The sample taken for sequencing was PBMCs. The source is a woman aged 18-35 years in good health and CMV-seropositive. The chain joins TRBV9 to TRBJ1-1, with D possibly matching TRBD1 (5 bases). The CDR3 reads CASSVEEGRVEDEAFF. DNA for the CDR3: TGTGCCAGCAGCGTAGAGGAAGGCAGGGTCGAGGATGAAGCTTTCTTT.